These 26 T cell receptor beta chains were all obtained from the same sample, sequenced in a study of regulatory T cells in long-lasting Graves disease. Indicated time point: newly diagnosed GD, antithyroid drugs for less than 3 months. RNA extracted from PBMCs served as the sequencing template. Libraries of TCR beta came from iRepertoire HTBI primers plus Arm-PCR of CDR3 regions. MiXCR, applied by TCRdb to the multiplex PCR reads, yields one record per CDR3 protein. Here the sample spans around 320,000 distinct CDR3 sequences, over 15% being singletons. This sample also belongs to another study, concerning T cells in Graves' hyperthyroidism and ophthalmopathy.

The sequences come from peripheral blood mononuclear cells (PBMCs), collected at new diagnosis, from a patient treated with antithyroid drugs. These receptors came from a man in his forties with Graves disease.

This clonotype came up many times. This sequence joins TRBV2 and TRBJ1-6; D possibly corresponds to TRBD1 (5 bases). The CDR3 is 12 residues long. Trimming pared 6 bases from V and 8 bases from J, leaving 8 bases between. Germline values: CDR1 SNHLY, CDR2 FYNNEI. CDR3 nucleotide sequence: TGTGCCAGCAGACAGGACGATTCACCCCTCCACTTT. It is translated as CASRQDDSPLHF.

This clonotype has ten or more counts. The chain recombines TRBV7-2 with TRBJ2-3, with 9 nucleotides matching TRBD2. The germline V gene has CDR1 SGHTA and CDR2 FQGNSA. V lost 6 bases to trimming and J lost 5 bases; unmatched junction nucleotides: 9. The CDR3 has 15 amino acids. For the CDR3, the DNA is TGTGCCAGCAGTTCCCGGCGGGGGGGCTTAGATACGCAGTATTTT. This translates into CASSSRRGGLDTQYF.

This clonotype occurred many times. A read error may explain this, as a much larger clone is one base away. J is TRBJ2-3 and V is TRBV7-9; D may match TRBD1 or TRBD2 (5 bases each). Germline lookup yields CDR1 SEHNR and CDR2 FQNEAQ (reference sequence). With 3 bases removed from V and 2 bases from J, the gap between germline ends came to 12 bases. This CDR3 region has 15 residues. The CDR3, as DNA: TGTGCCAGCAGCTTTAGCGAGGGGTCCACAGATACGCAGTATTTT. Translating it yields CASSFSEGSTDTQYF.

V gene TRBV3-1 combines with J gene TRBJ1-5, with a weak D call TRBD1 (6 bases). This CDR3 spans 15 amino acids. Deletions cut 1 base from V and 6 bases from J, with 13 bases between. CDR1 and CDR2 (germline): LGHDT, YNNKEL (reference sequence). The chain's CDR3 is CASSQGSGGFQPQHF. DNA for the CDR3: TGTGCCAGCAGCCAAGGCAGTGGGGGCTTTCAGCCCCAGCATTTT.

The table lists this clonotype with a count of one. The rearrangement joins TRBV6-2 or TRBV6-3 to TRBJ1-2; unclear D gene. Between the trimmed V and J ends, which lost 8 bases and 2 bases, there was a span of 15 bases. Germline V gene data show CDR1 as MNHEY and CDR2 as SVGEGT. The CDR3 has 14 amino acids. The CDR3 DNA reads as TGTGCCAGCTCTCCCGGGCCACCCAACTATGGCTACACCTTC. Its protein product is CASSPGPPNYGYTF.

This clonotype was counted many times. The gene calls are TRBV2 and TRBJ2-1, with TRBD2 identical over 13 bases. Germline V gives CDR1 SNHLY, CDR2 FYNNEI. The V gene end was trimmed by 5 bases and the J gene end by 8 bases; junction bases not matched to a gene: 6. The CDR3 is 15 amino acids. CDR3 DNA sequence: TGTGCCAGCAGTCCACTAGCGGGGGGGAGGTATGAGCAGTTCTTC. Its translation: CASSPLAGGRYEQFF.

This clonotype was observed at least ten times. The gene calls are TRBV6-1 and TRBJ1-6, with D hard to call. V lost 6 bases, J lost 7 bases, and 13 bases lay in between. CDR1 and CDR2 from the germline V gene are MNHNS and SASEGT. The CDR3 runs to 14 residues. This CDR3 is CASRLGGENSPLHF. The CDR3, as DNA: TGTGCCAGCAGATTGGGCGGAGAGAATTCACCCCTCCACTTT.

This clonotype was detected many times. The gene calls are TRBV28 and TRBJ2-5; possibly TRBD1 or TRBD2 for D (7 bases each). The CDR3 runs 15 residues. With 5 bases removed from V and 1 base from J, the gap between germline ends came to 14 bases. Germline V CDR1 and CDR2: MDHEN, SYDVKM. CDR3 sequence reads: CASSGGGQSQETQYF. CDR3 DNA sequence: TGTGCCAGCAGTGGGGGGGGACAGTCCCAAGAGACCCAGTACTTC.

The rearrangement uses TRBV11-2 and TRBJ2-1; 12 bases agree with TRBD2. Per germline, CDR1 SGHAT and CDR2 FQNNGV. V lost 0 bases to trimming and J lost 7 bases; unmatched junction nucleotides: 13. The CDR3 consists of 19 residues. The CDR3 is CASSLDQLAGGAGLNEQFF. Written as DNA, the CDR3 is TGTGCCAGCAGCTTAGATCAACTAGCGGGGGGCGCTGGTCTGAATGAGCAGTTCTTC.

This clonotype was observed many times. The rearrangement joins TRBV28 to TRBJ2-4, with D tentatively TRBD1 (5 bases). The CDR3 runs 14 residues. Germline CDR1 MDHEN, CDR2 SYDVKM. The germline V and J ends were trimmed by 4 bases and 8 bases, with 15 bases remaining between them. The CDR3, as DNA: TGTGCCAGCAGTTCGACAGCAAAGGGCGACATTCAGTACTTC. Encoded protein: CASSSTAKGDIQYF.

This chain connects TRBV10-2 to TRBJ2-7; 7 bases fit TRBD1. The CDR3 contains 15 residues. The V segment lost 8 bases and the J segment 5 bases; nucleotides outside the gene matches: 15. CDR1 WSHSY and CDR2 SAAADI come from the germline V gene. The CDR3 DNA follows: TGCGCCAGCTACGAAGGGGGCTTTGGGCAGGACGAGCAGTACTTC. The encoded protein is CASYEGGFGQDEQYF.

The chain couples TRBV19 to TRBJ1-5; D call uncertain. The V end was cut by 6 bases, the J end by 1 base, with 19 bases between. Germline lookup yields CDR1 LNHDA and CDR2 SQIVND (reference sequence). The CDR3 length is 17 residues. In DNA, the CDR3 is TGTGCCAGTAGCCGCCGGGCGGAGGGCGGAAGCAATCAGCCCCAGCATTTT. Protein: CASSRRAEGGSNQPQHF.

The sample holds many counts of this clonotype. The rearrangement uses TRBV14 and TRBJ2-7, with TRBD2 as a possible D gene (5 bases). Germline CDR1 SGHDN, CDR2 FVKESK. The germline V and J ends were trimmed by 7 bases and 0 bases, with 10 bases remaining between them. CDR3 length: 13 residues. CDR3 residues: CASKPRGSYEQYF. CDR3 bases: TGTGCCAGCAAGCCTCGGGGCTCCTACGAGCAGTACTTC.

In its sample, this clonotype was seen a few times. The rearrangement links TRBV6-2 or TRBV6-3 to TRBJ1-3; possibly TRBD1 for D (5 bases). Trimming stripped 2 bases from V and 3 bases from J, with 14 bases between. The CDR3 spans 16 residues. The germline V gene has CDR1 MNHEY and CDR2 SVGEGT. For the CDR3, the DNA is TGTGCCAGCAGTTACGGTATAGGAGGGGTTGGAAACACCATATATTTT. It translates to CASSYGIGGVGNTIYF.

The sample holds many counts of this clonotype. This chain connects TRBV4-2 to TRBJ2-3; 9 bases are a match to TRBD1. In germline, CDR1 is LGHNA, CDR2 YNFKEQ. The ends lost 3 bases at V and 3 bases at J; junction bases unmatched: 7. The CDR3 runs to 16 residues. The CDR3 nucleotides are TGTGCCAGCAGCCAGGTCTTAGGACAGGGGACAGATACGCAGTATTTT. Its protein product is CASSQVLGQGTDTQYF.

This clonotype was observed a handful of times. A much larger clonotype is one base distant, so this may be a read error. V and J are TRBV7-3 and TRBJ2-1; 8 nucleotides line up with TRBD1. This CDR3 contains 15 residues. Germline CDR1 is SGHTA and CDR2 is FQGTGA. Germline trimming cut 2 bases from V and 11 bases from J; bases unmatched to any gene: 11. CDR3 sequence: CASSLVQGERNKQFF. The CDR3, as DNA: TGTGCCAGCAGCTTAGTACAGGGGGAGAGAAATAAGCAGTTCTTC. Full variable domain (remainder filled in from reference TRBV7-3 and TRBJ2-1): GAGVSQTPSNKVTEKGKYVELRCDPISGHTALYWYRQSLGQGPEFLIYFQGTGAADDSGLPNDRFFAVRPEGSVSTLKIQRTERGDSAVYLCASSLVQGERNKQFFGPGTRLTVL.

The chain is built from TRBV28 and TRBJ1-1; TRBD1 might be the D (5 bases). CDR1 and CDR2 (germline): MDHEN, SYDVKM. The CDR3 has 14 amino acids. V dropped 6 bases and J dropped 4 bases, with 15 bases sitting between them. The CDR3, as DNA: TGTGCCAGCAGGGCGCCAGGGTGGGGCACTGAAGCTTTCTTT. It specifies CASRAPGWGTEAFF.

J is TRBJ2-3 and V is TRBV11-2, with D maybe TRBD1 (6 bases). Germline V CDR1 and CDR2: SGHAT, FQNNGV. The CDR3 totals 15 residues. V was cut by 6 bases and J by 4 bases, with 17 bases left in between. Here the CDR3 DNA reads TGTGCCAGCAGGACCAGAGAGGGGGTAGCAGATACGCAGTATTTT. The encoded protein is CASRTREGVADTQYF.

This clonotype was detected only a few times. The chain carries TRBV6-9 and TRBJ2-3; unclear D gene. CDR1 is MNHGY, CDR2 SVAAGI, per germline. This CDR3 comprises 15 residues. Between the trimmed V and J ends, which lost 4 bases and 2 bases, there was a span of 13 bases. The CDR3 spells CASSSRAQTTDTQYF. The CDR3 bases are TGTGCCAGCAGTTCCCGGGCCCAAACCACAGATACGCAGTATTTT.

This clonotype was seen many times. Written as DNA, the CDR3 is TGTGCCAGCAGCTCGACAGGGGGCGCGGGTTCACCCCTCCACTTT. Amino acids: CASSSTGGAGSPLHF. The chain carries TRBV7-3 and TRBJ1-6; 10 bases agree with TRBD1. This CDR3 spans 15 amino acids. The germline CDR1 and CDR2 sequences are SGHTA and FQGTGA. Unmatched junction bases numbered 6, after V lost 4 bases and J lost 9 bases.

This clonotype has at least ten counts. The V gene is TRBV3-2, the J gene TRBJ1-5; TRBD1 is taken as the D call from the table, unchecked against the DNA. TRBV3-2 is listed as a pseudogene. The CDR3 has 14 residues. For the CDR3, the DNA is TGTGCCAGCAGCCTCCAGGGTTTCAATCAGCCCCAGCATTTT. Residues: CASSLQGFNQPQHF.

The rearrangement links TRBV9 to TRBJ2-1; no clear D. Between the trimmed V and J ends, which lost 2 bases and 8 bases, there was a span of 8 bases. The germline gives CDR1 SGDLS, CDR2 YYNGEE. The CDR3 sequence is 12 residues long. Written as DNA, the CDR3 is TGTGCCAGCAGCGTGTCTGGGGATGAGCAGTTCTTC. It specifies CASSVSGDEQFF.

This clonotype was recorded many times. The rearrangement links TRBV28 to TRBJ1-1, with D tentatively TRBD1 (5 bases). V lost 6 bases, J lost 5 bases, and 10 bases lay in between. Germline V CDR1 and CDR2: MDHEN, SYDVKM. This CDR3 region has 12 residues. The CDR3 loop is CASRFWGTEAFF. The CDR3 DNA is TGTGCCAGCAGGTTCTGGGGGACTGAAGCTTTCTTT.

In this sample, this clonotype turned up many times. The CDR3 is CASARQGMNTEAFF. The CDR3 DNA is TGTGCCAGCGCTCGACAGGGAATGAACACTGAAGCTTTCTTT. The chain employs TRBV6-2 or TRBV6-3 and TRBJ1-1; 7 bases agree with TRBD1. The germline V gene encodes CDR1 MNHEY and CDR2 SVGEGT. The CDR3 has 14 amino acids. V shed 8 bases, J shed 0 bases, and the junction held 6 bases outside the gene matches.

This clonotype was found many times. The rearrangement uses TRBV5-6 and TRBJ2-7; 9 bases map to TRBD1. CDR3 size: 16 residues. Looked up from germline, CDR1 is SGHDT and CDR2 is YYEEEE. Trimming cost V 3 bases and J 2 bases; bases outside gene matches: 9. In DNA form, the CDR3 reads TGTGCCAGCAGCTCCCACCGGGACAGGGTACCCTACGAGCAGTACTTC. This codes for CASSSHRDRVPYEQYF.

This clonotype was counted ten times or more. V is TRBV12-3 or TRBV12-4 and J is TRBJ1-1, with TRBD1 matching over 7 bases. The CDR3 is 14 residues long. The junction had 5 bases not matched to a gene; V was cut back by 6 bases and J by 1 base. DNA of the CDR3: TGTGCCAGCAGGACAGGGTTCCGGAACACTGAAGCTTTCTTT. Translation gives CASRTGFRNTEAFF.